Following are 5 T cell receptor beta chains from one sample sequenced in a study of blood T cell repertoires in COVID-19. Using immunoSEQ multiplex PCR, the repertoire was profiled, and TCRdb retains in-frame clones only, with some absent. The sample comprises around 480,000 clones, 70% to 90% of which are singletons, and roughly 12% rests with the top ten. Material: peripheral blood. These receptors were collected from a woman between 50 and 59 years old with COVID-19, enrolled during active disease.

This clone was observed a handful of times. The genes are TRBV19 and TRBJ1-1; a weak D match, TRBD1 (5 bases). The CDR3 runs to 12 residues. Trimming pared 10 bases from V and 7 bases from J, leaving 16 bases between. Germline CDR1 reads LNHDA; CDR2 reads SQIVND (reference sequence). CDR3 region: CATQQRRGEAFF. As DNA, the CDR3 is TGTGCCACTCAACAGCGGAGGGGTGAAGCTTTCTTT.

The chain employs TRBV12-5 and TRBJ2-1, with a tentative D call TRBD1 (6 bases). CDR3 length: 14 residues. The V gene's germline CDR1 is LGHNT and CDR2 FRNRAP. With 6 bases removed from V and 7 bases from J, the gap between germline ends came to 16 bases. CDR3 nucleotide sequence: TGTGCTAGTGGGGCCCAGACAGGTGGGAATGAGCAGTTCTTC. As protein: CASGAQTGGNEQFF.

Of note for this clone: Other nucleotide sequences from this sample produce the same CDR3. This rearrangement joins TRBV5-1 to TRBJ2-7; D is perhaps TRBD1 (6 bases). Germline values: CDR1 SGHRS, CDR2 YFSETQ. V lost 7 bases and J lost 1, with 9 bases in between. The CDR3 extends over 12 amino acids. Here the CDR3 reads CASRQDSYEQYF. DNA for the CDR3: TGCGCCAGCCGACAGGATTCCTACGAGCAGTACTTC. Full variable domain (missing parts from reference TRBV5-1 and TRBJ2-7): KAGVTQTPRYLIKTRGQQVTLSCSPISGHRSVSWYQQTPGQGLQFLFEYFSETQRNKGNFPGRFSGRQFSNSRSEMNVSTLELGDSALYLCASRQDSYEQYFGPGTRLTVT.

The rearrangement uses TRBV5-4 and TRBJ2-3; possibly TRBD1 for D (5 bases). CDR1 is SGHNT, CDR2 YYREEE, per germline (reference sequence). With 0 bases removed from V and 0 bases from J, the gap between germline ends came to 11 bases. This CDR3 has 16 amino acids. The CDR3 loop is CASSLGQRRSTDTQYF. CDR3 in DNA: TGTGCCAGCAGCTTGGGACAGAGAAGAAGCACAGATACGCAGTATTTT.

This rearrangement joins TRBV3-1 (or the pseudogene TRBV3-2) to TRBJ2-5, with D possibly matching TRBD1 (6 bases). V lost 4 bases and J lost 1, with 10 bases in between. Germline lookup yields CDR1 LGHDT and CDR2 YNNKEL (reference sequence). CDR3 length: 14 amino acids. CDR3 coding DNA: TGTGCCAGCAGCCCCACAGGGATCCAAGAGACCCAGTACTTC. Its translation is CASSPTGIQETQYF.